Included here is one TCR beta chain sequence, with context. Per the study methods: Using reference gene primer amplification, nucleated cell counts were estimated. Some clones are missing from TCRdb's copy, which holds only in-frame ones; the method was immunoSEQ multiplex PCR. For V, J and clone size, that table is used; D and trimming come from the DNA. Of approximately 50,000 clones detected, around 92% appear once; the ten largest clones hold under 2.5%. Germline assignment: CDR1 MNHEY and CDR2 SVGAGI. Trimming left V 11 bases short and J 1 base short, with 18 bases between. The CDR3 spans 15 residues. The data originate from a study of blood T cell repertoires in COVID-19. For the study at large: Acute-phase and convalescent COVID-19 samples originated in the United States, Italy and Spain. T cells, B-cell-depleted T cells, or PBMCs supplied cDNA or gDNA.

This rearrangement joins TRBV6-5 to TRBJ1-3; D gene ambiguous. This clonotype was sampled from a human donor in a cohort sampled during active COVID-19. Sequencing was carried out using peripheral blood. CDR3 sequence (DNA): TGTGCCTTATCACCTGGCAGCGGTTCTGGAAACACCATATATTTT. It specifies CALSPGSGSGNTIYF.